The 2 T cell receptor beta chains below were found in one sample sequenced in a study of spatial heterogeneity in lung cancer. TCRdb re-derived calls from the 5' RACE reads in MiXCR, one entry per CDR3 protein. This table holds about 3,500 distinct CDR3 sequences, 27% found once. Their antigens are not known. The sample's time point: sample taken at primary tumor resection. General study results and limits: Tumor mutation count correlated with how many alpha and beta TCRs expanded intratumorally.

The specimen was lung tumor tissue, collected at surgery. Receptors originate from a male donor with early-stage non-small cell lung cancer.

In its sample, this clonotype ranks as medium-sized. The V gene is TRBV29-1, the J gene TRBJ2-1; D remains unclear. Trimming took off 6 bases at V and 10 bases at J, with 22 bases between the two ends. Germline V gene sequence: CDR1 SQVTM, CDR2 ANQGSEA. The CDR3 has 14 residues. The DNA for the CDR3 is TGCAGCGTCCAGGCCCTTGGTGGGCCTGAGGAGCAGTTCTTC. Its translation: CSVQALGGPEEQFF.

The sample holds many counts of this clonotype. The genes are TRBV12-3 or TRBV12-4 and TRBJ1-5, with 7 nucleotides matching TRBD1. Trimming took 3 bases from V and 7 from J; bases not matched to a gene: 6. This CDR3 comprises 14 residues. Written as DNA, the CDR3 is TGTGCCAGCAGTTTTGAGCAGGGGGGGCAGCCCCAGCATTTT. It encodes CASSFEQGGQPQHF.